The 15 T cell receptor beta chains in this list originate from one sample, sequenced in a study of blood T cell repertoires in COVID-19. Libraries were prepared by immunoSEQ multiplex PCR; TCRdb keeps only in-frame clonotypes and omits some of them. The sample has some 150,000 clones, roughly 80% seen once. Sequenced material: PBMCs or T cells enriched from blood (not recorded which). These receptor sequences come from a woman aged 18-35 years who had been exposed to COVID-19.

This rearrangement joins TRBV4-1 to TRBJ1-6; TRBD1 matches 8 bases. CDR1 and CDR2 from the germline V gene are MGHRA and YSYEKL. CDR3 length: 15 amino acids. Losses at the gene ends were 0 bases for V and 9 bases for J; bases not matched to a gene: 4. The chain's CDR3 is CASSQDAGTGSPLHF. The CDR3 DNA sequence: TGCGCCAGCAGCCAAGACGCAGGGACAGGTTCACCCCTCCACTTT.

This clone came up once. The chain is built from TRBV4-1 and TRBJ2-7; a possible D gene is TRBD2 (5 bases). Per germline, CDR1 MGHRA and CDR2 YSYEKL. Trimming pared 3 bases from V and 5 bases from J, leaving 11 bases between. This CDR3 has 13 residues. CDR3 in amino acids: CASSQIYGDEQYF. CDR3 DNA: TGCGCCAGCAGCCAGATTTACGGGGACGAGCAGTACTTC.

The chain recombines TRBV27 with TRBJ1-6; D remains unclear. V lost 9 bases, J lost 6 bases, and 12 bases lay in between. Germline-derived CDR1 and CDR2 are MNHEY and SMNVEV (reference sequence). The CDR3 totals 13 residues. DNA of the CDR3: TGTGCCAGTAGGTCGCGGATTAATTCACCCCTCCACTTT. Its translation: CASRSRINSPLHF.

V gene TRBV30 combines with J gene TRBJ1-4; 9 bases agree with TRBD1. The CDR3 runs to 16 residues. The ends lost 5 bases at V and 0 bases at J; junction bases unmatched: 7. Germline CDR1 GTSNPN, CDR2 SVGIG (reference sequence). The CDR3 DNA follows: TGTGCCTGGGGGACAGGGATTATGTCAACTAATGAAAAACTGTTTTTT. Its translation is CAWGTGIMSTNEKLFF.

The CDR3 is CASSISREATQYF. The CDR3 coding sequence is TGTGCCAGTAGTATTTCGAGGGAAGCTACGCAGTATTTT. The gene calls are TRBV19 and TRBJ2-3; D may be TRBD2 (5 bases). Trimming pared 3 bases from V and 8 bases from J, leaving 12 bases between. The CDR3 contains 13 residues. Germline lookup yields CDR1 LNHDA and CDR2 SQIVND (reference sequence). Combining the CDR3 with reference TRBV19 and TRBJ2-3 gives the whole variable domain DGGITQSPKYLFRKEGQNVTLSCEQNLNHDAMYWYRQDPGQGLRLIYYSQIVNDFQKGDIAEGYSVSREKKESFPLTVTSAQKNPTAFYLCASSISREATQYFGPGTRLTVL.

CDR3: CASSFEGVGTEAFF. The CDR3 DNA follows: TGCGCCAGCAGCTTCGAGGGGGTAGGCACTGAAGCTTTCTTT. The chain employs TRBV5-1 and TRBJ1-1; weak D call: TRBD1 (6 bases). Trimming left V 2 bases short and J 4 bases short, with 12 bases between. The CDR3 runs to 14 residues. Germline CDR1 reads SGHRS; CDR2 reads YFSETQ.

The chain couples TRBV30 to TRBJ1-5, with 7 bases fitting TRBD1. Germline V gene lookup returns CDR1 GTSNPN and CDR2 SVGIG (reference sequence). The length of the CDR3 is 14 residues. The ends lost 0 bases at V and 6 bases at J; junction bases unmatched: 5. In DNA, the CDR3 is TGTGCCTGGAGTGTAGGTCAGGGGGTTCAGCCCCAGCATTTT. This sequence encodes CAWSVGQGVQPQHF.

This clone was counted a few times. J is TRBJ2-5 and V is TRBV24-1; D uncertain. Germline V gene lookup returns CDR1 KGHDR and CDR2 SFDVKD. The CDR3 runs 15 residues. V dropped 2 bases and J dropped 8 bases, with 17 bases sitting between them. CDR3 sequence: CATSDSVILESTQYF. The CDR3 DNA reads TGTGCCACCAGTGATTCCGTTATCCTTGAGTCCACCCAGTACTTC.

The V call is TRBV6-2 or TRBV6-3, the J call TRBJ1-2; 8 bases map to TRBD1. With 2 bases clipped from V and 4 bases from J, the junction kept 9 bases outside the gene matches. Germline V gives CDR1 MNHEY, CDR2 SVGEGT. This CDR3 is built from 16 residues. The CDR3 nucleotides are TGTGCCAGCAGTTACGGGACAGGTCCGCTCCTCTATGGCTACACCTTC. Protein sequence: CASSYGTGPLLYGYTF.

The V gene is TRBV27, the J gene TRBJ1-1; 9 bases are shared with TRBD1. The ends lost 5 bases at V and 4 bases at J; junction bases unmatched: 11. Germline V gives CDR1 MNHEY, CDR2 SMNVEV (reference sequence). This CDR3 region has 16 residues. CDR3 in DNA: TGTGCCAGCAGTCCTGGGACAGGGCGAGGGGGCACTGAAGCTTTCTTT. Translation: CASSPGTGRGGTEAFF.

CDR3 coding DNA: TGTGCCAGCAGCTTACAGGGTAATAGCAATCAGCCCCAGCATTTT. Its translation: CASSLQGNSNQPQHF. V usage is TRBV7-8 and J usage is TRBJ1-5; D is possibly TRBD1 (5 bases). V was shortened by 2 bases and J by 0 bases, with 8 bases between the two germline ends. CDR1 SGHVS and CDR2 FQNEAQ come from the germline V gene. The CDR3 is 15 amino acids.

J is TRBJ1-2 and V is TRBV30, with D unresolved. V lost 4 bases and J 0 bases, leaving 3 bases between the germline ends. This CDR3 contains 11 residues. CDR1 GTSNPN and CDR2 SVGIG come from the germline V gene (reference sequence). This chain's CDR3 is CAWTSNYGYTF. DNA of the CDR3: TGTGCCTGGACCTCTAACTATGGCTACACCTTC. Based on the CDR3 plus reference TRBV30 and TRBJ1-2, the full variable domain is SQTIHQWPATLVQPVGSPLSLECTVEGTSNPNLYWYRQAAGRGLQLLFYSVGIGQISSEVPQNLSASRPQDRQFILSSKKLLLSDSGFYLCAWTSNYGYTFGSGTRLTVV.

The chain is built from TRBV2 and TRBJ2-3, with 7 positions matching TRBD2. Looked up from germline, CDR1 is SNHLY and CDR2 is FYNNEI. This CDR3 comprises 16 residues. J was trimmed by 4 bases and V by 3 bases; bases with no gene match: 10. The CDR3 DNA is TGTGCCAGCAGTGAGTTACTAGCGATAGGGTCAGATACGCAGTATTTT. Residues: CASSELLAIGSDTQYF.

This sequence joins TRBV12-3 or TRBV12-4 and TRBJ2-7; a weak D match, TRBD2 (6 bases). There are 12 residues in the CDR3. V lost 6 bases and J 2 bases, leaving 8 bases between the germline ends. The CDR3 DNA follows: TGTGCCAGCAGGGGGGGTCCCTACGAGCAGTACTTC. This translates into CASRGGPYEQYF.

This chain uses TRBV18 with TRBJ2-3; tentative D call: TRBD1 (5 bases). The CDR3 covers 16 residues. Germline CDR1 and CDR2: KGHSH and LQKENI. Deletions cut 3 bases from V and 0 bases from J, with 13 bases between. CDR3 coding DNA: TGTGCCAGCTCACCTTCCCAGGGCGGAAGCACAGATACGCAGTATTTT. Protein: CASSPSQGGSTDTQYF.